This entry features one TCR beta chain sequence. What it recognizes is unknown. Amplification yielded TCR beta CDR3 regions, with RNA transcripts as the source. RT-PCR in the first round (using the HTBI primer set) targeted the TCR CDR3. TCRdb re-called the multiplex PCR reads through MiXCR, storing one row per CDR3 protein. Altogether some 50,000 distinct CDR3 sequences are present, roughly half being singletons, with the ten largest covering 30% to 40%. Trimming took off 4 bases at V and 2 bases at J, with 7 bases between the two ends. CDR1 is KGHDR, CDR2 SFDVKD, per germline. This CDR3 has 13 amino acids. The source of the sample is a study of T cells in Graves' hyperthyroidism and ophthalmopathy. General observations from the study: Using 13 V-J features, a model discriminated ophthalmopathy from stable hyperthyroidism.

Patients were excluded for uncontrolled infection, other autoimmune disease, pregnancy or lactation. V is TRBV24-1 and J is TRBJ1-2; D possibly corresponds to TRBD1 (5 bases). The clonotype comes from a man aged 18 to 30 with Graves' hyperthyroidism. Material for sequencing was peripheral blood or thyroid tissue (not recorded which). The CDR3 reads CATSESGNYGYTF. In DNA, the CDR3 is TGTGCCACCAGTGAGTCAGGGAACTATGGCTACACCTTC.